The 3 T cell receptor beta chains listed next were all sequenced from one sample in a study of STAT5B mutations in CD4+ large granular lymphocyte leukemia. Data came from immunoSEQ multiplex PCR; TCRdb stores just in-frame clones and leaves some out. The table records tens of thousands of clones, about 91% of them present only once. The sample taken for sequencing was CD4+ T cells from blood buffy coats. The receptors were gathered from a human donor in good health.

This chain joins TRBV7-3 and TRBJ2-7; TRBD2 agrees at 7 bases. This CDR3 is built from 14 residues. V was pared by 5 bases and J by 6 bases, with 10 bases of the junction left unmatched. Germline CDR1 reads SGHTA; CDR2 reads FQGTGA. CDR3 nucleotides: TGTGCCAGCAGCCCCCTAGGGGAGGGCGGCGAGCAGTACTTC. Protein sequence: CASSPLGEGGEQYF.

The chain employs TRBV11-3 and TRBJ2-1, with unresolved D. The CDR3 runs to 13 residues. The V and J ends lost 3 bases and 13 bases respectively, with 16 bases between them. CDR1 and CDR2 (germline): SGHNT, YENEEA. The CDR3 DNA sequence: TGTGCCAGCAGCTTGATGGCCTCCAGTTTTCAGTTCTTC. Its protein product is CASSLMASSFQFF.

CDR3 amino acids: CASRGQAPSYNSPLHF. CDR3 in DNA: TGCGCCAGCAGAGGACAGGCCCCCTCCTATAATTCACCCCTCCACTTT. The V gene is TRBV10-2, the J gene TRBJ1-6; the match to TRBD1 covers 7 bases. With V trimmed by 6 bases and J by 0 bases, 5 bases remained unmatched. This CDR3 region has 16 residues. Germline CDR1 is WSHSY and CDR2 is SAAADI.